The 17 T cell receptor beta chains below come from one sample, sequenced in a study of OX40 agonist ivuxolimab in advanced cancers. The table came from immunoSEQ multiplex PCR; TCRdb's copy has only in-frame clones and leaves some out. The sample yields 65,000 to 95,000 clones, around 90% seen once. The sample in question was CD4+ or CD8+ T cells sorted from blood, obtained in a trial of the OX40 agonist ivuxolimab. The receptors were gathered from an adult with an advanced solid tumor such as melanoma, head and neck, liver or kidney cancer.

There are a few counts of this clone. The rearrangement links TRBV7-9 to TRBJ2-5; no clear D gene. The germline V gene has CDR1 SEHNR and CDR2 FQNEAQ (reference sequence). Trimming removed 0 bases at V and 3 bases at J, with 8 bases between. This CDR3 region has 14 residues. CDR3 DNA: TGTGCCAGCAGCTTAGCGGCAGACGAAGAGACCCAGTACTTC. Its translation is CASSLAADEETQYF.

This clone was picked up one time. This chain uses TRBV15 with TRBJ2-1; D remains unclear. The germline V gene encodes CDR1 LNHNV and CDR2 YYDKDF (reference sequence). V was trimmed by 1 base and J by 5 bases, leaving 12 bases between them. CDR3 length equals 15 residues. CDR3 sequence: CATSRGWQVNNEQFF. CDR3 coding DNA: TGTGCCACCAGCAGAGGATGGCAGGTAAACAATGAGCAGTTCTTC.

This chain uses TRBV11-3 with TRBJ1-5; D is unclear. Per germline, CDR1 SGHNT and CDR2 YENEEA. Trimming took 5 bases from V and 6 from J, leaving 8 bases between them. The CDR3 runs to 12 residues. In nucleotides, the CDR3 is TGTGCCAGCAGCCCCTCCGGTCAGCCCCAGCATTTT. Encoded protein: CASSPSGQPQHF.

This chain links TRBV21-1 with TRBJ1-6; TRBD1 reflects the table's D call only, with no check against the DNA. TRBV21-1 is a pseudogene. This CDR3 has 16 residues. The CDR3: CASSKGGQPYNSPLHF. Written as DNA, the CDR3 is TGTGCCAGCAGCAAAGGTGGACAGCCATATAATTCACCCCTCCACTTT.

V gene TRBV5-4 combines with J gene TRBJ2-5; no definite D call. This CDR3 comprises 13 residues. Germline lookup yields CDR1 SGHNT and CDR2 YYREEE (reference sequence). V lost 4 bases and J lost 4, with 11 bases in between. CDR3 sequence (DNA): TGTGCCAGCAGCCCTTCCCTTGGAGAGACCCAGTACTTC. Its translation: CASSPSLGETQYF. Supplemented by reference TRBV5-4 and TRBJ2-5, the full variable domain reads ETGVTQSPTHLIKTRGQQVTLRCSSQSGHNTVSWYQQALGQGPQFIFQYYREEENGRGNFPPRFSGLQFPNYSSELNVNALELDDSALYLCASSPSLGETQYFGPGTRLLVL.

This chain links TRBV10-1 with TRBJ1-6; D is unresolved. There are 17 residues in the CDR3. V lost 6 bases, J lost 10 bases, and 25 bases lay in between. CDR1 is WNHNN, CDR2 SYGVQD, per germline (reference sequence). In DNA, the CDR3 is TGCGCCAGCAGAACCCGAGTTGGCGCTATGGCGGAATCACCCCTCCACTTT. This translates into CASRTRVGAMAESPLHF.

This clone showed up just once. This chain uses TRBV5-1 with TRBJ2-1; D is ambiguous. Germline V gives CDR1 SGHRS, CDR2 YFSETQ. This CDR3 is built from 15 residues. V gave up 0 bases and J gave up 4 bases, with 11 bases separating them. In nucleotides, the CDR3 is TGCGCCAGCAGCTTGGGAGTTGGGCTTTACAATGAGCAGTTCTTC. Residues: CASSLGVGLYNEQFF.

The J gene is TRBJ1-2, the V gene TRBV27; TRBD1 matches 9 bases. Germline CDR1 is MNHEY and CDR2 is SMNVEV (reference sequence). This CDR3 comprises 17 residues. J gave up 4 bases and V 5 bases, and 14 bases lay outside the gene matches. The CDR3 DNA sequence: TGTGCCAGCAGTCCTATCATCGGGACAGGGCAAATCTATGGCTACACCTTC. Its protein is CASSPIIGTGQIYGYTF.

The chain carries TRBV19 and TRBJ2-5; D unresolved. Germline CDR1 reads LNHDA; CDR2 reads SQIVND (reference sequence). Between the trimmed V and J ends, which lost 3 bases and 5 bases, there was a span of 10 bases. This CDR3 is built from 13 residues. Here the CDR3 DNA reads TGTGCCAGTAGTATCGTCAGCCGGGAGACCCAGTACTTC. Protein: CASSIVSRETQYF.

The CDR3 protein is CASSLGGQSNQPQHF. In DNA form, the CDR3 reads TGTGCCAGCAGCTTGGGGGGTCAGAGCAATCAGCCCCAGCATTTT. The chain recombines TRBV5-6 with TRBJ1-5; D ambiguous. Germline CDR1 is SGHDT and CDR2 is YYEEEE. The CDR3 length is 15 residues. V lost 0 bases and J 1 base, leaving 8 bases between the germline ends.

CDR3 DNA sequence: TGTGCCAGCAGCGTAGGCGGGCCTAGCACAGATACGCAGTATTTT. It encodes CASSVGGPSTDTQYF. The genes are TRBV9 and TRBJ2-3; D perhaps matches TRBD2 (5 bases). The V and J ends lost 0 bases and 0 bases respectively, with 8 bases between them. Germline CDR1 SGDLS, CDR2 YYNGEE. The CDR3 totals 15 residues.

The chain uses TRBV6-1 and TRBJ2-7, with D perhaps TRBD1 (6 bases). V was clipped by 2 bases and J by 3 bases, with 11 bases between them. This CDR3 contains 14 residues. CDR1 MNHNS and CDR2 SASEGT come from the germline V gene. CDR3 sequence (DNA): TGTGCCAGCAGTGAACACCAGGGGCGCTACGAGCAGTACTTC. Encoded protein: CASSEHQGRYEQYF.

The chain is built from TRBV5-1 and TRBJ1-1, with D possibly matching TRBD1 (5 bases). The CDR3 covers 15 residues. Between the trimmed V and J ends, which lost 4 bases and 2 bases, there was a span of 15 bases. Germline assignment: CDR1 SGHRS and CDR2 YFSETQ. The CDR3 spells CASSPPGQVNTEAFF. As DNA, the CDR3 is TGCGCCAGCAGCCCACCGGGGCAGGTCAACACTGAAGCTTTCTTT.

The V call is TRBV28, the J call TRBJ2-7; D unresolved. Trimming took 7 bases from V and 2 from J, leaving 12 bases between them. From germline, CDR1 is MDHEN and CDR2 SYDVKM. The CDR3 totals 13 residues. The CDR3 spells CASKPADPYEQYF. The DNA for the CDR3 is TGTGCCAGCAAACCAGCTGACCCCTACGAGCAGTACTTC. Combining the CDR3 with reference TRBV28 and TRBJ2-7 gives the whole variable domain DVKVTQSSRYLVKRTGEKVFLECVQDMDHENMFWYRQDPGLGLRLIYFSYDVKMKEKGDIPEGYSVSREKKERFSLILESASTNQTSMYLCASKPADPYEQYFGPGTRLTVT.

This chain links TRBV21-1 with TRBJ2-7; the table's D call of TRBD1 was not tested on the DNA. TRBV21-1 is termed a pseudogene. The CDR3 sequence is 18 residues long. CDR3 DNA sequence: TGTGCCAGCAACGCGCCCATTGGACAGGGACTCGCCCTCTGCGAGCAGTACTTC. Protein sequence: CASNAPIGQGLALCEQYF.

V and J are TRBV10-3 and TRBJ1-2; no reliable D call. This CDR3 is built from 13 residues. CDR1 and CDR2 from the germline V gene are ENHRY and SYGVKD. V was clipped by 10 bases and J by 3 bases, with 15 bases between them. CDR3 region: CATSPRVDYGYTF. The CDR3 nucleotides read TGTGCCACCAGCCCAAGGGTGGACTATGGCTACACCTTC.

The rearrangement links TRBV2 to TRBJ2-3; weak D call: TRBD2 (6 bases). The CDR3 runs 15 residues. Germline V gene sequence: CDR1 SNHLY, CDR2 FYNNEI. The V end lost 4 bases, the J end lost 6 bases, and 17 bases lay between the germline ends. The CDR3 sequence is CASSVAGPPRDTQYF. In DNA form, the CDR3 reads TGTGCCAGCAGTGTGGCGGGGCCTCCTAGGGATACGCAGTATTTT.